Shown below are 29 T cell receptor beta chains from a single sample sequenced in a study of post-analysis software for immune sequencing data. For these receptors, no antigen is known. General observations from the study: With TRBV5-6, TRBV5-1 and TRBV20-1 included, about five TRBV segments were more frequent in patients than in controls.

Researchers reported that TCR beta cDNA libraries carried unique molecular identifiers. TCRdb redid the calling of the PCR reads with MiXCR, one entry per CDR3 protein. The data hold some 190,000 distinct CDR3 sequences, with approximately 29% observed a single time. Material: blood. The receptors were sampled from a girl aged 2-17 years with multiple sclerosis.

This clonotype was detected only a few times. The chain employs TRBV20-1 and TRBJ1-5, with D possibly matching TRBD1 (5 bases). The CDR3 runs 15 residues. V dropped 3 bases and J dropped 5 bases, with 17 bases sitting between them. The germline V gene has CDR1 DFQATT and CDR2 SNEGSKA (reference sequence). The DNA of the CDR3 is TGCAGTGCTAGCGTTCCGACCCGGGACGATCAGCCCCAGCATTTT. It yields the protein CSASVPTRDDQPQHF.

This clonotype was counted between two and nine times. The gene calls are TRBV7-2 and TRBJ2-3; D is uncertain. Germline values: CDR1 SGHTA, CDR2 FQGNSA. CDR3 size: 14 residues. V was shortened by 2 bases and J by 1 base, with 7 bases between the two germline ends. CDR3 protein: CASSLLPGTDTQYF. The CDR3 region has the DNA TGTGCCAGCAGCTTACTCCCAGGCACAGATACGCAGTATTTT.

This sequence joins TRBV5-1 and TRBJ2-1; TRBD1 matches at 9 bases. V shed 7 bases, J shed 10 bases, and the junction held 9 bases outside the gene matches. Germline CDR1 is SGHRS and CDR2 is YFSETQ. This CDR3 has 13 amino acids. The CDR3 coding sequence is TGCGCCAGCGCACAGGGGGCTCTCGTGGAGCAGTTCTTC. Amino acid sequence: CASAQGALVEQFF.

This clonotype was picked up a small number of times. The chain uses TRBV9 and TRBJ2-5, with TRBD2 identical over 7 bases. Germline V gene data show CDR1 as SGDLS and CDR2 as YYNGEE. Losses at the gene ends were 0 bases for V and 1 base for J; bases not matched to a gene: 0. The CDR3 length is 14 residues. The CDR3 nucleotides read TGTGCCAGCAGCGTAGGGGGGGGCCAAGAGACCCAGTACTTC. This encodes CASSVGGGQETQYF. Filled out from reference TRBV9 and TRBJ2-5, the complete variable domain reads DSGVTQTPKHLITATGQRVTLRCSPRSGDLSVYWYQQSLDQGLQFLIQYYNGEERAKGNILERFSAQQFPDLHSELNLSSLELGDSALYFCASSVGGGQETQYFGPGTRLLVL.

This clonotype was seen more than once but under ten times. The chain recombines TRBV5-1 with TRBJ1-2; D might be TRBD1 (6 bases). The CDR3 extends over 12 amino acids. The V gene's germline CDR1 is SGHRS and CDR2 YFSETQ. The V end lost 4 bases, the J end lost 10 bases, and 14 bases lay between the germline ends. CDR3 residues: CASSQTGPPYTF. The CDR3 bases are TGCGCCAGCAGCCAGACAGGTCCGCCCTACACCTTC.

This clonotype was counted a few times. The chain joins TRBV7-9 to TRBJ1-1; D perhaps matches TRBD1 (5 bases). Trimming cost V 1 base and J 9 bases, with 15 bases left between them. The germline CDR1 and CDR2 sequences are SEHNR and FQNEAQ (reference sequence). The CDR3 consists of 14 residues. CDR3 bases: TGTGCCAGCAGCTTAGGGGGGGGGAGCGTGAAAGCTTTCTTT. This encodes CASSLGGGSVKAFF. Together with reference TRBV7-9 and TRBJ1-1, the CDR3 gives the full variable domain: DTGVSQNPRHKITKRGQNVTFRCDPISEHNRLYWYRQTLGQGPEFLTYFQNEAQLEKSRLLSDRFSAERPKGSFSTLEIQRTEQGDSAMYLCASSLGGGSVKAFFGQGTRLTVV.

Turning to this clonotype: A read error is possible here, since a much larger clone lies one base away. The chain employs TRBV5-1 and TRBJ2-4; D assignment may be TRBD1 or TRBD2 (6 bases each). This CDR3 comprises 14 residues. Germline CDR1 is SGHRS and CDR2 is YFSETQ. The CDR3 here is CVSSLTGARNIQYF. CDR3 coding DNA: TGCGTCAGCAGCTTGACGGGGGCGAGGAACATTCAGTACTTC.

This clonotype has more than one count but fewer than ten. The rearrangement links TRBV5-5 to TRBJ1-1, with D possibly matching TRBD1 (5 bases). Trimming removed 7 bases from V and 4 bases from J, with 14 bases in between. CDR1 and CDR2 from the germline V gene are SGHKS and YYEKEE (reference sequence). There are 13 residues in the CDR3. The CDR3 protein is CASVRGVSTEAFF. DNA of the CDR3: TGTGCCAGCGTACGGGGGGTCAGCACTGAAGCTTTCTTT. The full variable domain, its missing parts supplied by reference TRBV5-5 and TRBJ1-1, is DAGVTQSPTHLIKTRGQQVTLRCSPISGHKSVSWYQQVLGQGPQFIFQYYEKEERGRGNFPDRFSARQFPNYSSELNVNALLLGDSALYLCASVRGVSTEAFFGQGTRLTVV.

This clonotype was recorded many times. CDR3 protein: CASKRRDRQETQYF. The CDR3 DNA reads TGTGCCAGCAAGAGAAGGGACAGGCAAGAGACCCAGTACTTC. The V gene is TRBV2, the J gene TRBJ2-5; TRBD1 matches 8 bases. The CDR3 sequence is 14 residues long. V lost 7 bases and J lost 2; bases outside the gene matches: 6. Germline V gene lookup returns CDR1 SNHLY and CDR2 FYNNEI.

The V gene is TRBV5-1, the J gene TRBJ2-1; 13 positions agree with TRBD2. The CDR3 extends over 17 amino acids. Germline V gene sequence: CDR1 SGHRS, CDR2 YFSETQ. V gave up 4 bases and J gave up 4 bases; unmatched junction bases: 8. CDR3 DNA sequence: TGCGCCAGCAGCGGCGCCTTGACTAGCGGGAGGTACAATGAGCAGTTCTTC. Its protein product is CASSGALTSGRYNEQFF.

On this clonotype itself: A much bigger clone sits one base away, suggesting this may be a read error. The chain has TRBV28 and TRBJ2-1; 10 bases agree with TRBD2. J gave up 8 bases and V 6 bases, and 10 bases lay outside the gene matches. The CDR3 runs to 15 residues. Germline V gives CDR1 MDHEN, CDR2 SYDVKM. CDR3 sequence: CASRERAGGRDEQFF. DNA for the CDR3: TGTGCCAGCAGGGAAAGAGCGGGAGGGCGGGATGAGCAGTTCTTC.

This clonotype has ten or more counts. The genes are TRBV4-1 and TRBJ2-1; D is perhaps TRBD2 (5 bases). Germline-derived CDR1 and CDR2 are MGHRA and YSYEKL. CDR3 size: 16 residues. The V gene lost 8 bases and the J gene lost 0 bases, with 17 bases spanning the gap. The CDR3 DNA is TGCGCCAGCGGGAGAGCGGCCTCAAGCTCCTACAATGAGCAGTTCTTC. It is translated as CASGRAASSSYNEQFF.

This clonotype has at least ten counts. The CDR3 nucleotides are TGCAGTGCTAGAGAACCGGGACAGGGGCCTGAAGCTTTCTTT. Translating gives CSAREPGQGPEAFF. The V gene is TRBV20-1, the J gene TRBJ1-1, with TRBD1 matching over 10 bases. This CDR3 region has 14 residues. Germline assignment: CDR1 DFQATT and CDR2 SNEGSKA (reference sequence). Trimming removed 0 bases from V and 6 bases from J; junction bases left unmatched: 4.

This clonotype was picked up a small number of times. The rearrangement joins TRBV6-5 to TRBJ1-5, with 8 positions matching TRBD1. Germline trimming cut 4 bases from V and 7 bases from J; bases unmatched to any gene: 9. The CDR3 totals 15 residues. Germline assignment: CDR1 MNHEY and CDR2 SVGAGI. CDR3 nucleotide sequence: TGTGCCAGCAGTTTACAGGGGGGGCTGGGGCAGCCCCAGCATTTT. This translates into CASSLQGGLGQPQHF.

This clonotype came up a few times. The chain is built from TRBV28 and TRBJ2-5, with D perhaps TRBD1 or TRBD2 (5 bases each). Per germline, CDR1 MDHEN and CDR2 SYDVKM. Between the trimmed V and J ends, which lost 5 bases and 5 bases, there was a span of 18 bases. This CDR3 contains 15 residues. In DNA form, the CDR3 reads TGTGCCAGCAGTGCCCCCCGAACGAGGGGCGAGACCCAGTACTTC. It yields the protein CASSAPRTRGETQYF.

This clonotype has a count of ten or more. V usage is TRBV24-1 and J usage is TRBJ2-3; no firm D call. The germline V gene encodes CDR1 KGHDR and CDR2 SFDVKD. CDR3 length: 15 amino acids. Between the trimmed V and J ends, which lost 4 bases and 1 base, there was a span of 11 bases. CDR3 sequence reads: CATSDSLARTDTQYF. The DNA for the CDR3 is TGTGCCACCAGTGACTCACTCGCGCGCACAGATACGCAGTATTTT.

This rearrangement joins TRBV5-1 to TRBJ1-5; D remains ambiguous. There are 13 residues in the CDR3. Trimming took off 4 bases at V and 4 bases at J, with 9 bases between the two ends. Germline-derived CDR1 and CDR2 are SGHRS and YFSETQ. Here the CDR3 DNA reads TGCGCCAGCAGCCCGGATGTGAATCAGCCCCAGCATTTT. This gives the protein CASSPDVNQPQHF.

This clonotype was found many times. This chain uses TRBV7-2 with TRBJ2-7; D remains unclear. Deletions cut 5 bases from V and 6 bases from J, with 11 bases between. The CDR3 consists of 12 residues. The germline V gene has CDR1 SGHTA and CDR2 FQGNSA. The CDR3, as DNA: TGTGCCAGCAGCCTCACTGAAGCCGAGCAGTACTTC. Translation gives CASSLTEAEQYF.

This clonotype was seen repeatedly, ten times or more. The chain has TRBV20-1 and TRBJ2-3; 11 bases map to TRBD1. This CDR3 region has 15 residues. Germline loops: CDR1 DFQATT, CDR2 SNEGSKA (reference sequence). Trimming took 6 bases from V and 4 from J; bases not matched to a gene: 9. This CDR3 is CSAQRTGGFSDTQYF. In DNA form, the CDR3 reads TGCAGTGCCCAAAGGACAGGGGGCTTCTCAGATACGCAGTATTTT.

This chain links TRBV30 with TRBJ2-1, with 7 positions matching TRBD1. The CDR3 runs to 12 residues. In germline, CDR1 is GTSNPN, CDR2 SVGIG (reference sequence). J gave up 7 bases and V 7 bases, and 7 bases lay outside the gene matches. The CDR3 sequence: CASRDRLNEQFF. CDR3 sequence (DNA): TGTGCCTCCCGGGACAGACTTAATGAGCAGTTCTTC.

As regards this clonotype: This may be a read error: a much more frequent sequence differs by one nucleotide. The CDR3 here is CSVEELPNEQYF. The CDR3 coding sequence is TGCAGCGTTGAAGAGCTGCCCAATGAGCAGTACTTC. V usage is TRBV29-1 and J usage is TRBJ2-5; unclear D gene. The CDR3 contains 12 residues. CDR1 and CDR2 from the germline V gene are SQVTM and ANQGSEA. Trimming pared 0 bases from V and 11 bases from J, leaving 13 bases between.

This clonotype was seen a few times. V gene TRBV5-1 combines with J gene TRBJ1-1, with D possibly matching TRBD1 (5 bases). This CDR3 is built from 14 residues. CDR1 SGHRS and CDR2 YFSETQ come from the germline V gene. The V gene lost 6 bases and the J gene lost 0 bases, with 12 bases spanning the gap. CDR3 in DNA: TGCGCCAGCAACGCCGGGGCGATGAACACTGAAGCTTTCTTT. This translates into CASNAGAMNTEAFF.

Ten or more counts support this clonotype. The V call is TRBV12-3 or TRBV12-4, the J call TRBJ1-2; TRBD1 matches at 9 bases. This CDR3 is 17 amino acids long. The junction had 10 bases not matched to a gene; V was cut back by 1 base and J by 4 bases. This chain's CDR3 is CASSLVGTGWSGYGYTF. The CDR3 region has the DNA TGTGCCAGCAGTTTAGTCGGGACAGGGTGGTCGGGCTATGGCTACACCTTC.

The V and J genes are TRBV5-1 and TRBJ2-5; possible D gene TRBD1, 6 bases. Between the trimmed V and J ends, which lost 0 bases and 3 bases, there was a span of 12 bases. CDR3 length: 15 amino acids. Germline loops: CDR1 SGHRS, CDR2 YFSETQ. The chain's CDR3 is CASSLASNREETQYF. The DNA of the CDR3 is TGCGCCAGCAGCTTGGCCTCAAACAGGGAAGAGACCCAGTACTTC.

This clonotype came up many times. The rearrangement uses TRBV7-9 and TRBJ1-1; 7 bases fit TRBD1. CDR1 and CDR2 (germline): SEHNR, FQNEAQ (reference sequence). The ends lost 5 bases at V and 1 base at J; junction bases unmatched: 7. The CDR3 contains 15 residues. CDR3 sequence: CASSESGQKNTEAFF. DNA of the CDR3: TGTGCCAGCAGCGAATCGGGACAGAAGAACACTGAAGCTTTCTTT.

This clonotype was recorded many times. The chain links TRBV10-3 to TRBJ2-7, with a weak D call TRBD1 (6 bases). Germline CDR1 and CDR2: ENHRY and SYGVKD. V lost 6 bases and J 2 bases, leaving 14 bases between the germline ends. This CDR3 comprises 14 residues. CDR3 DNA sequence: TGTGCCATCAGGGGTGCAGGGGATCCCTACGAGCAGTACTTC. Protein sequence: CAIRGAGDPYEQYF.

V gene TRBV9 combines with J gene TRBJ1-2, with D possibly TRBD1 on 6 matching bases. With 5 bases removed from V and 2 bases from J, the gap between germline ends came to 13 bases. The CDR3 extends over 14 amino acids. Germline CDR1 SGDLS, CDR2 YYNGEE. The CDR3 DNA reads TGTGCCAGCAGGCCGACGGGGGGCAACTATGGCTACACCTTC. It is translated as CASRPTGGNYGYTF.

The V gene is TRBV29-1, the J gene TRBJ1-1; unclear D gene. Germline V gene data show CDR1 as SQVTM and CDR2 as ANQGSEA. Trimming cost V 4 bases and J 0 bases, with 12 bases left between them. This CDR3 region has 14 residues. The CDR3 DNA reads TGCAGCGTTGGCGAGGGTCCCCTGAACACTGAAGCTTTCTTT. Encoded protein: CSVGEGPLNTEAFF.

In this sample, this clonotype turned up many times. This chain links TRBV20-1 with TRBJ2-5; D unclear. Germline CDR1 reads DFQATT; CDR2 reads SNEGSKA (reference sequence). The ends were cut back, 1 base at V and 2 bases at J, with 8 bases in the middle. CDR3 length: 13 amino acids. CDR3 coding DNA: TGCAGTGCTAGAGGAGACGAACAAGAGACCCAGTACTTC. This gives the protein CSARGDEQETQYF.